This T cell receptor (beta chain) was captured by sequencing in a study of T cell responses to AZD1222 COVID-19 vaccine. Study observations and caveats: Following two doses of AZD1222, Spike-specific TCR breadth and depth rose.

TCRdb keeps only in-frame clones here, not all; method: immunoSEQ multiplex PCR. Among fewer than 120,000 clones, about nine tenths were seen once, and the ten largest hold 1.6%. In regard to this clone: No antigen is known for it.

Here the sequenced sample was peripheral blood, taken on day 0 of AZD1222 vaccination. This clonotype was sampled from an adult in good health.

CDR3 in amino acids: CASSQPQVNTEAFF. CDR3 bases: TGTGCCAGCAGCCAACCACAGGTGAACACTGAAGCTTTCTTT. V and J are TRBV4-2 and TRBJ1-1; the D gene is possibly TRBD1 (5 bases). The CDR3 sequence is 14 residues long. Looked up from germline, CDR1 is LGHNA and CDR2 is YNFKEQ. Trimming stripped 2 bases from V and 0 bases from J, with 7 bases between.